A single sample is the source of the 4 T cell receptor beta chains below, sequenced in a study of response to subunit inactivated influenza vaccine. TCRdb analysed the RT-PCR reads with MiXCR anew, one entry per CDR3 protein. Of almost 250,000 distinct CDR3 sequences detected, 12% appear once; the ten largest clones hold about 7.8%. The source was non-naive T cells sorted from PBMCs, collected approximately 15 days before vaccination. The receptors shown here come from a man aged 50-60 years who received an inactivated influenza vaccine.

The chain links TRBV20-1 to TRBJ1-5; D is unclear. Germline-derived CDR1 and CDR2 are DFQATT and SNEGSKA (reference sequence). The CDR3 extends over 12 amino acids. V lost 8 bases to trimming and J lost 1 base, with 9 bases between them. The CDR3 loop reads CSTAGSNQPQHF. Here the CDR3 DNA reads TGCAGTACTGCCGGGAGCAATCAGCCCCAGCATTTT.

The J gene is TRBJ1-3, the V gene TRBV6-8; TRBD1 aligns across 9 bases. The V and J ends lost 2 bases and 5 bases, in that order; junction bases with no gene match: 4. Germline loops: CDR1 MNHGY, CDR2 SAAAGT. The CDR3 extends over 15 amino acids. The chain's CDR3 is CASSYPGQGRNTIYF. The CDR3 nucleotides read TGTGCCAGCAGTTACCCGGGACAGGGAAGAAACACCATATATTTT.

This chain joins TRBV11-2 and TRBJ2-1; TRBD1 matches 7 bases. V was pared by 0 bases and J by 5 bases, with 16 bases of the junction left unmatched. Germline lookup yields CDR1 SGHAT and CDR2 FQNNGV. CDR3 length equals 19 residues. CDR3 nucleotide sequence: TGTGCCAGCAGCTTAGAATCTTTCTTCCGGACAGGAAAAAACAATGAGCAGTTCTTC. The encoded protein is CASSLESFFRTGKNNEQFF.

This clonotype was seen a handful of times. In nucleotides, the CDR3 is TGTGCCAGCAGCACCCCGGGTAGTCACTACGAGCAGTACTTC. It yields the protein CASSTPGSHYEQYF. The chain couples TRBV6-1 to TRBJ2-7; D gene unclear. Trimming stripped 6 bases from V and 3 bases from J, with 15 bases between. The CDR3 has 14 amino acids. Germline lookup yields CDR1 MNHNS and CDR2 SASEGT.